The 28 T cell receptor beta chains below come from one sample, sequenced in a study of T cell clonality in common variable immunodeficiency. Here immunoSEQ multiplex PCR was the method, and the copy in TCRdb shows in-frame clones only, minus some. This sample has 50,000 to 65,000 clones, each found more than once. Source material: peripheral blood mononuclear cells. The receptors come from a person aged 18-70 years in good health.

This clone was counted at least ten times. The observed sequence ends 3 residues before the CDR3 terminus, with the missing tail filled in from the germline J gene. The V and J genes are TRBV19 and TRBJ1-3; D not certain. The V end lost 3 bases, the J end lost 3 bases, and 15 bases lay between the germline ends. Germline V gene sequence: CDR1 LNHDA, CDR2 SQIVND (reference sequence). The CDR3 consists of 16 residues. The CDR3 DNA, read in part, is TGTGCCAGTAGTATGCCCGGGGAAAGATATGGAAACACC. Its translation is CASSMPGERYGNT. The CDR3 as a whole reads CASSMPGERYGNTIYF.

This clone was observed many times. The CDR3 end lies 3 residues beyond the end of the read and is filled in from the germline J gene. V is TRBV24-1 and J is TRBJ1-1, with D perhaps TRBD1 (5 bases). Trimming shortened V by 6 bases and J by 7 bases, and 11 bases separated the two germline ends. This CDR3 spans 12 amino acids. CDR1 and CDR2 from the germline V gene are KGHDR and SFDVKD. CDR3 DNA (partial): TGTGCCACCAGTCGGCAGGGCGGTGAA. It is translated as CATSRQGGE. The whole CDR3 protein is CATSRQGGEAFF.

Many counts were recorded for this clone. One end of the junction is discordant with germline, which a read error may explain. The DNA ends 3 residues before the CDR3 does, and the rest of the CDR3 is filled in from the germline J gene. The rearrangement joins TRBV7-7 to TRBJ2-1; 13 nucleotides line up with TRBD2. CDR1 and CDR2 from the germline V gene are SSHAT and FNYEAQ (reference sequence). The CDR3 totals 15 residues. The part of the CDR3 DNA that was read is TGTGCTAGCAGCGTAGGGACTAGCGGGAACAATGAG. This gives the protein CASSVGTSGNNE. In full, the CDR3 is CASSVGTSGNNEQFF.

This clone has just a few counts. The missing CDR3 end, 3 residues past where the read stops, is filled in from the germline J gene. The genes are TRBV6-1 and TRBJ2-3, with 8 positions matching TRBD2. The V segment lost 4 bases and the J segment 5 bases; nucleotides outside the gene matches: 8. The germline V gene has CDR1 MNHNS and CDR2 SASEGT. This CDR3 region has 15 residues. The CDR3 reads CASSATSGLGDTQYF. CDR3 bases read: TGTGCCAGCAGTGCTACTAGCGGACTGGGAGATACG.

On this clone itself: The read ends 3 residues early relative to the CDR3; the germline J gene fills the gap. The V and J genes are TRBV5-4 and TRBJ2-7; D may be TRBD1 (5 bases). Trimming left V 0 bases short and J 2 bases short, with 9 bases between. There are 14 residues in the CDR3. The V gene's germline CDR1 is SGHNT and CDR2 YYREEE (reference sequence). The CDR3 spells CASSLAAGTYEQYF. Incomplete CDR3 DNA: TGTGCCAGCAGCTTGGCGGCAGGGACCTACGAG.

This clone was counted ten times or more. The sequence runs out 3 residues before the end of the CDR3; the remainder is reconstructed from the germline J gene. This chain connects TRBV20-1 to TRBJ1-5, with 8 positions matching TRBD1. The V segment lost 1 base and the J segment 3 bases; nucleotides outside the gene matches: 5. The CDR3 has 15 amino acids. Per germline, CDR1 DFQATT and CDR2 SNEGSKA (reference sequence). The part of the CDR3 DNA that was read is TGCAGTGCTAGAGCCCAGGGGGCGGACAATCAGCCC. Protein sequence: CSARAQGADNQP. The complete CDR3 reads CSARAQGADNQPQHF.

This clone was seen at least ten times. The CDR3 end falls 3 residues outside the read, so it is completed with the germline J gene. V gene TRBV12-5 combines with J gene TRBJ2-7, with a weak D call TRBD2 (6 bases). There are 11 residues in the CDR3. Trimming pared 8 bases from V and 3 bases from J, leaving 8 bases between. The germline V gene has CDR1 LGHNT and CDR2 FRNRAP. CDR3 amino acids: CASMTSYEQYF. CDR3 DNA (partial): TGTGCTAGTATGACTAGCTACGAG. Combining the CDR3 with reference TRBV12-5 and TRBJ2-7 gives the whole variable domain DARVTQTPRHKVTEMGQEVTMRCQPILGHNTVFWYRQTMMQGLELLAYFRNRAPLDDSGMPKDRFSAEMPDATLATLKIQPSEPRDSAVYFCASMTSYEQYFGPGTRLTVT.

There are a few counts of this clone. The CDR3 sequence is CASSPGQDPYEQYF. Incomplete CDR3 DNA: TGTGCCAGCAGCCCTGGACAGGACCCCTACGAG. The chain uses TRBV11-3 and TRBJ2-7; TRBD1 agrees at 7 bases. Read data end 3 residues before the CDR3 end; the end is taken from the germline J gene. The trim removed 5 bases at V and 2 bases at J, leaving 6 bases unmatched. The CDR3 runs 14 residues. Germline V lookup: CDR1 SGHNT, CDR2 YENEEA. The full variable domain, completed using reference TRBV11-3 and TRBJ2-7, is EAGVVQSPRYKIIEKKQPVAFWCNPISGHNTLYWYLQNLGQGPELLIRYENEEAVDDSQLPKDRFSAERLKGVDSTLKIQPAELGDSAVYLCASSPGQDPYEQYFGPGTRLTVT.

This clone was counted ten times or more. The CDR3 DNA, read in part, is TGTGCCTGGAGTCCTAGGACTTCTGGGGCCAACGTC. Translation: CAWSPRTSGANV. In full, the CDR3 reads CAWSPRTSGANVLTF. The rearrangement joins TRBV30 to TRBJ2-6, with D tentatively TRBD2 (5 bases). Read coverage stops 3 residues before the CDR3 terminus; the germline J gene supplies the remainder. Germline assignment: CDR1 GTSNPN and CDR2 SVGIG (reference sequence). This CDR3 is built from 15 residues. Trimming shortened V by 2 bases and J by 1 base, and 9 bases separated the two germline ends.

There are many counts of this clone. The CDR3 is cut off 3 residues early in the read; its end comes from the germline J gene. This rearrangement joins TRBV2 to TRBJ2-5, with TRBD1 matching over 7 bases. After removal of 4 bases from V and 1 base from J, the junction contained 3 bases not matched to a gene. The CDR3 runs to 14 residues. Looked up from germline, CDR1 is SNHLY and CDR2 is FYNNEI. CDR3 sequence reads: CASSGRGLQETQYF. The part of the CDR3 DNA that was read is TGTGCCAGCAGTGGAAGGGGGCTCCAAGAGACC.

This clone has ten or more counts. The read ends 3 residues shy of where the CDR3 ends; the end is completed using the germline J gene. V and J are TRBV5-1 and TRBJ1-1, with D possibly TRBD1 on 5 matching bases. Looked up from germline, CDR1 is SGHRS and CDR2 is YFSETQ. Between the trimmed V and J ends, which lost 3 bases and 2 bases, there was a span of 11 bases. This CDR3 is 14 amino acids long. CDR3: CASSSGGENTEAFF. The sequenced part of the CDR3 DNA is TGCGCCAGCAGCTCCGGGGGGGAAAACACTGAA.

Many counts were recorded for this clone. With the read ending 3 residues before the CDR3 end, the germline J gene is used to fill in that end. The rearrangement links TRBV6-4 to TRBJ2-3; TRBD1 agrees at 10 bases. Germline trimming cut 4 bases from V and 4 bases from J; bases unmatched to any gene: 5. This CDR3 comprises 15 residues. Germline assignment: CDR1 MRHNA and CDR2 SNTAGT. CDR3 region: CASSASTGGADTQYF. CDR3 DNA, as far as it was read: TGTGCCAGCAGTGCGTCGACAGGGGGCGCAGATACG.

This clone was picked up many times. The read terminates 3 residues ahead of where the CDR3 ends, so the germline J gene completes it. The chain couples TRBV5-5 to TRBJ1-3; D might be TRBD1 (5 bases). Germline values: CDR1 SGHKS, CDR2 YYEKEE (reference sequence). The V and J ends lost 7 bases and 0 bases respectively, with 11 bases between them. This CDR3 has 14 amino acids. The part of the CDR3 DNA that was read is TGTGCCAGCGGCGGGGGTCTCTCTGGAAACACC. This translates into CASGGGLSGNT. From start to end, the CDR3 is CASGGGLSGNTIYF.

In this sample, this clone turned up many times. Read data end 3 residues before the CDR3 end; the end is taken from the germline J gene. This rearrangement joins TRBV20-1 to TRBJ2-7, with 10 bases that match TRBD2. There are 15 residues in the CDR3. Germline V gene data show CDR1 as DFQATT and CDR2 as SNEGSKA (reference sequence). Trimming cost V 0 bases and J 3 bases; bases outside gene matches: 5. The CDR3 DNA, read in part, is TGCAGTGCTAGAGATTTACGGACTAGCGGCTACGAG. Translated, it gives CSARDLRTSGYE. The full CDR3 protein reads CSARDLRTSGYEQYF.

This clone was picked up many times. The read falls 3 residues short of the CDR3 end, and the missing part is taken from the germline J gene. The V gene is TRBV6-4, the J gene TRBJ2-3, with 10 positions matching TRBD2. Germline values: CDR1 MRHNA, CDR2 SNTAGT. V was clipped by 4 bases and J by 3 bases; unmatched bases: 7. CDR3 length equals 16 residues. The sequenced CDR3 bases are TGTGCCAGCAGTGTTCCCGGGACTAGCGTTACAGATACG. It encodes CASSVPGTSVTDT. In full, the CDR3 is CASSVPGTSVTDTQYF.

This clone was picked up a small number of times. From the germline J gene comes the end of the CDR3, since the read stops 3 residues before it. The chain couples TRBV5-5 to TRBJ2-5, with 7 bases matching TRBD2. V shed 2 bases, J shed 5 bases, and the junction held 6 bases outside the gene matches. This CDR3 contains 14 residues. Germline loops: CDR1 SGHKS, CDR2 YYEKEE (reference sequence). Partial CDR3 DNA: TGTGCCAGCAGCTTCATCGGGGGGAGGGAGACC. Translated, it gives CASSFIGGRET. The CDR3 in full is CASSFIGGRETQYF. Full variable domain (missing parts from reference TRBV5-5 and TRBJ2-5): DAGVTQSPTHLIKTRGQQVTLRCSPISGHKSVSWYQQVLGQGPQFIFQYYEKEERGRGNFPDRFSARQFPNYSSELNVNALLLGDSALYLCASSFIGGRETQYFGPGTRLLVL.

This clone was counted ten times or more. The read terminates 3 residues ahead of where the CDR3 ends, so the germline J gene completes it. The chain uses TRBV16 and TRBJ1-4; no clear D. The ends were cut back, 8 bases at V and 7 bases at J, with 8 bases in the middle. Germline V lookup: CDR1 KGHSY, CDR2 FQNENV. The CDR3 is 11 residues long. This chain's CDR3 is CASGLSEKLFF. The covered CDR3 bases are TGTGCCAGCGGCCTTAGTGAAAAA.

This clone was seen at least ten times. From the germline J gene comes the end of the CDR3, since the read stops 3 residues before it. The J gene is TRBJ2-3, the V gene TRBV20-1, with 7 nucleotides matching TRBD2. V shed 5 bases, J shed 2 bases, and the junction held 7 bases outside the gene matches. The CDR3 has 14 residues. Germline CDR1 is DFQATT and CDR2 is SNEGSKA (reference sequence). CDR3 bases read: TGCAGTGCTGCCACCGGGACTAACACAGATACG. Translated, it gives CSAATGTNTDT. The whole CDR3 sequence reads CSAATGTNTDTQYF.

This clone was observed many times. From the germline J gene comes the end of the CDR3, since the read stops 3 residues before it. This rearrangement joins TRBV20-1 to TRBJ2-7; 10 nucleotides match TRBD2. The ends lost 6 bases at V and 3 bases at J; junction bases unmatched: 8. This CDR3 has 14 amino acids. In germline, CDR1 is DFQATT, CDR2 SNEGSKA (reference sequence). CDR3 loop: CSAHRASGSYEQYF. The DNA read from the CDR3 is TGCAGTGCCCACCGCGCTAGCGGGAGCTACGAG.

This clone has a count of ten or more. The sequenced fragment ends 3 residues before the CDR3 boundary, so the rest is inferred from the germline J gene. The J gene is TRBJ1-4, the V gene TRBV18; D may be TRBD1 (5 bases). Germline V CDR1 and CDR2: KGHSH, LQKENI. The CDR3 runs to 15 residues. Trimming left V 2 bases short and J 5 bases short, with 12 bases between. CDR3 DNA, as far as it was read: TGTGCCAGCTCACCAGGGGCGGGGCGGAATGAAAAA. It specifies CASSPGAGRNEK. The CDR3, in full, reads CASSPGAGRNEKLFF.

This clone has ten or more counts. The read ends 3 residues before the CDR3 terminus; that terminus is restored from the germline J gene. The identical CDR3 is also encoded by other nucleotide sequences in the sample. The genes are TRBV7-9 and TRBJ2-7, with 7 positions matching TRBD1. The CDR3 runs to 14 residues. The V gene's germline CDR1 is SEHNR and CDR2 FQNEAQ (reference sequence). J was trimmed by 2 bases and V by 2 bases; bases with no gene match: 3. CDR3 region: CASSLRDRAYEQYF. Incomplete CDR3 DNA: TGTGCCAGCAGCTTAAGAGACAGGGCCTACGAG.

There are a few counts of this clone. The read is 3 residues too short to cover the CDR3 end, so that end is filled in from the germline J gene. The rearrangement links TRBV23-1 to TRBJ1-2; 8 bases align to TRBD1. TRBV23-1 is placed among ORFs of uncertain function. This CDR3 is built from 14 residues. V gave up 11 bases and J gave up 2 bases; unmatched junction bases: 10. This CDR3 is CAHSPDRANYGYTF. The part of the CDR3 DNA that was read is TGCGCCCATTCCCCGGACAGGGCCAACTATGGC.

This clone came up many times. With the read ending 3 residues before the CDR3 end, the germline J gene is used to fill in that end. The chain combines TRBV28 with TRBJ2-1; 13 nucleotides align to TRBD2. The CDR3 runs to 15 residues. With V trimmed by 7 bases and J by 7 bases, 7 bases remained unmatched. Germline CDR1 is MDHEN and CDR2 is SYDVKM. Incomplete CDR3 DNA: TGTGCCAGCACCCTGACTAGCGGGAGGAAGAATGAG. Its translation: CASTLTSGRKNE. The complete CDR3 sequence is CASTLTSGRKNEQFF.

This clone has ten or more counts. The part of the CDR3 DNA that was read is TGCGCCAGCAGCCCCTCCCCGCGGGATACG. This encodes CASSPSPRDT. The CDR3 as a whole reads CASSPSPRDTQYF. V and J are TRBV4-1 and TRBJ2-3; D gene uncertain. With the read ending 3 residues before the CDR3 end, the germline J gene is used to fill in that end. Trimming took 4 bases from V and 6 from J, leaving 11 bases between them. Per the germline V gene, CDR1 is MGHRA and CDR2 is YSYEKL. The CDR3 length is 13 residues.

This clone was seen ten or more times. The DNA read from the CDR3 is TGTGCCAGCAGCTTGACGGCGGAGAATCGCTACGAG. It codes for CASSLTAENRYE. In full, the CDR3 reads CASSLTAENRYEQYF. The chain has TRBV5-5 and TRBJ2-7; D not certain. Read data end 3 residues before the CDR3 end; the end is taken from the germline J gene. Germline lookup yields CDR1 SGHKS and CDR2 YYEKEE (reference sequence). V was shortened by 1 base and J by 3 bases, with 14 bases between the two germline ends. The CDR3 length is 15 residues.

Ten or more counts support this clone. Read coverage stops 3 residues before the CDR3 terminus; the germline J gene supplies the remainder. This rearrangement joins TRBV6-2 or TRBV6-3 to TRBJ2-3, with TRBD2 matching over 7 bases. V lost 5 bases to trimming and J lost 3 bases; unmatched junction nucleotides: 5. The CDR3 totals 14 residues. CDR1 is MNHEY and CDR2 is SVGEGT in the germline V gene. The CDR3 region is CASSPSGETDTQYF. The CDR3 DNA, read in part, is TGTGCCAGCAGTCCTAGCGGCGAAACAGATACG.

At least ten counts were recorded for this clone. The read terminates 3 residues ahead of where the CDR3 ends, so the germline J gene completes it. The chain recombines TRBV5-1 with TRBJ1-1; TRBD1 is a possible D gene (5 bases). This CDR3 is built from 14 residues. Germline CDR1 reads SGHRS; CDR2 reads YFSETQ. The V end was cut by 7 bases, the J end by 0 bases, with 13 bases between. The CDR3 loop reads CASRIRGMNTEAFF. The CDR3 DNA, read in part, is TGCGCCAGCCGAATTCGGGGGATGAACACTGAA. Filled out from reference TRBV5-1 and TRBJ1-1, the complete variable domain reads KAGVTQTPRYLIKTRGQQVTLSCSPISGHRSVSWYQQTPGQGLQFLFEYFSETQRNKGNFPGRFSGRQFSNSRSEMNVSTLELGDSALYLCASRIRGMNTEAFFGQGTRLTVV.

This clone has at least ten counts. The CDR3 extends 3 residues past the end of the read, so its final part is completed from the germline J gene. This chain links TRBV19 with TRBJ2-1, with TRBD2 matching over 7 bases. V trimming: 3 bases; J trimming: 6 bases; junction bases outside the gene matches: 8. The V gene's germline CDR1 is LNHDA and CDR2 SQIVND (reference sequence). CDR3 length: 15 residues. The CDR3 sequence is CASSILAGPGNEQFF. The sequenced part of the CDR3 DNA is TGTGCCAGTAGTATCTTAGCGGGTCCGGGCAATGAG.